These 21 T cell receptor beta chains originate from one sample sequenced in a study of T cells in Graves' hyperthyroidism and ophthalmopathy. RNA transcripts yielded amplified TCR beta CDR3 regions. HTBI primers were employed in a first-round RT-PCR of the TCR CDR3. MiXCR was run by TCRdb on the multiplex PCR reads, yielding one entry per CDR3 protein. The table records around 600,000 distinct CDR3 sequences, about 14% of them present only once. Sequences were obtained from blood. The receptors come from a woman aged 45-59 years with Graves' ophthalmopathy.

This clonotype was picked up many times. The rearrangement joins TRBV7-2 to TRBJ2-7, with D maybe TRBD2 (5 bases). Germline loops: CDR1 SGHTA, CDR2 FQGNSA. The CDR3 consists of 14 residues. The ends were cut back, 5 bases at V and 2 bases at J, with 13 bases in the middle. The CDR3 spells CASSPGFYPYEQYF. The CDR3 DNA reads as TGTGCCAGCAGCCCGGGGTTTTACCCCTACGAGCAGTACTTC.

CDR3 loop: CASSPRAAGVWGANVLTF. CDR3 nucleotides: TGTGCCAGCAGCCCCCGTGCAGCGGGAGTGTGGGGGGCCAACGTCCTGACTTTC. This rearrangement joins TRBV13 to TRBJ2-6, with 8 nucleotides matching TRBD2. The CDR3 is 18 residues long. The J segment lost 4 bases and the V segment lost 5 bases, leaving 13 bases of the junction unmatched. Looked up from germline, CDR1 is PRHDT and CDR2 is FYEKMQ (reference sequence).

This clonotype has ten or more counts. The chain's CDR3 is CASSLYGSVADTQYF. The DNA for the CDR3 is TGTGCCAGCAGCTTATATGGGAGTGTAGCAGATACGCAGTATTTT. The chain combines TRBV7-3 with TRBJ2-3; D is possibly TRBD2 (5 bases). V was trimmed by 2 bases and J by 4 bases, leaving 13 bases between them. Germline V gives CDR1 SGHTA, CDR2 FQGTGA. This CDR3 comprises 15 residues.

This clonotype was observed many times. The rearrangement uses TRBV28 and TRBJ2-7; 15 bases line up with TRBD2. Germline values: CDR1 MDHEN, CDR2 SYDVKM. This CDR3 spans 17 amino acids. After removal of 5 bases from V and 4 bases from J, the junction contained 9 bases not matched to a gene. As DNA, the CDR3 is TGTGCCAGCAGTCGGGCCGCCGGGACTAGCGGGAGGTACGAGCAGTACTTC. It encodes CASSRAAGTSGRYEQYF.

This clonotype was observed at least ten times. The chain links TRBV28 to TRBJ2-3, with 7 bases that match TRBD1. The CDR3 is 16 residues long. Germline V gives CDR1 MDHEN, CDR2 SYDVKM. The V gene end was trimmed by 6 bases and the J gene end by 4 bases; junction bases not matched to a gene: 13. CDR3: CASSQARQGFSDTQYF. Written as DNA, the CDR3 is TGTGCCAGCAGCCAGGCACGACAGGGTTTCTCAGATACGCAGTATTTT.

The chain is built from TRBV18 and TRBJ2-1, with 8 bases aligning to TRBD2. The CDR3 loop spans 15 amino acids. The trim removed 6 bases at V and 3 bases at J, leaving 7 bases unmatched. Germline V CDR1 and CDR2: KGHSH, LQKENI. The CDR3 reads CASSQGLGVYNEQFF. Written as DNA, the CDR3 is TGTGCCAGCTCTCAGGGACTAGGAGTCTACAATGAGCAGTTCTTC.

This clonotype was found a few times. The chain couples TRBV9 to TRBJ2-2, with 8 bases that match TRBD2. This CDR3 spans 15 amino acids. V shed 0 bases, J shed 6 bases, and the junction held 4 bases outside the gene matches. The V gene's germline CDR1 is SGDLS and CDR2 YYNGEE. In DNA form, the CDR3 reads TGTGCCAGCAGCGTAGTTGGGACTAGGGCCGGGGAGCTGTTTTTT. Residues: CASSVVGTRAGELFF.

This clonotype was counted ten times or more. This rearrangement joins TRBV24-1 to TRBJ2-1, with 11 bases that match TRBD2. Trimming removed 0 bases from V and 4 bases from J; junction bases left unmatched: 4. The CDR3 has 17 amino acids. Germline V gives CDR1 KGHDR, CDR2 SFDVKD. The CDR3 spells CATSDLQTSGTYNEQFF. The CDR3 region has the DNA TGTGCCACCAGTGATTTGCAGACTAGCGGGACATACAATGAGCAGTTCTTC.

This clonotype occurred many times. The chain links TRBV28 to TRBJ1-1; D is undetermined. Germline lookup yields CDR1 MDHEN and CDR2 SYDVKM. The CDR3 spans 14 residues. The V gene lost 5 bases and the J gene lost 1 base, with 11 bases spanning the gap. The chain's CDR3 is CASSPSRPNTEAFF. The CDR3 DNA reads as TGTGCCAGCAGTCCCTCCCGTCCGAACACTGAAGCTTTCTTT.

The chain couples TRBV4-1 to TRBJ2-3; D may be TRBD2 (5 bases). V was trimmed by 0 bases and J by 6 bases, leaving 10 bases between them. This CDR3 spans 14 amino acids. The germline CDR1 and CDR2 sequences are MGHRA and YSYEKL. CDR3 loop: CASSQEAEVDTQYF. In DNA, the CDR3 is TGCGCCAGCAGCCAAGAAGCGGAGGTTGATACGCAGTATTTT.

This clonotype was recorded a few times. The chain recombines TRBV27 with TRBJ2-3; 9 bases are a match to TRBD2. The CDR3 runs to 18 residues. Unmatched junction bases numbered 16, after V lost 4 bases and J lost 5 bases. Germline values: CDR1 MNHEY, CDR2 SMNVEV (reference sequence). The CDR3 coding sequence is TGTGCCAGCAGTTCGAACTTCGGTAGCGGGAGAGGGGGAGATACGCAGTATTTT. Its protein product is CASSSNFGSGRGGDTQYF.

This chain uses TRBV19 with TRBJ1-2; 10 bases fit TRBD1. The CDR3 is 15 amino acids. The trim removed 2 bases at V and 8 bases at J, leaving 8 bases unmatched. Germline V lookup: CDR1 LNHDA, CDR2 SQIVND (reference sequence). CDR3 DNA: TGTGCCAGTAGTATAAGCGACAGGGGGCGTAAAGGCTACACCTTC. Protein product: CASSISDRGRKGYTF. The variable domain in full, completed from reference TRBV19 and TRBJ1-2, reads DGGITQSPKYLFRKEGQNVTLSCEQNLNHDAMYWYRQDPGQGLRLIYYSQIVNDFQKGDIAEGYSVSREKKESFPLTVTSAQKNPTAFYLCASSISDRGRKGYTFGSGTRLTVV.

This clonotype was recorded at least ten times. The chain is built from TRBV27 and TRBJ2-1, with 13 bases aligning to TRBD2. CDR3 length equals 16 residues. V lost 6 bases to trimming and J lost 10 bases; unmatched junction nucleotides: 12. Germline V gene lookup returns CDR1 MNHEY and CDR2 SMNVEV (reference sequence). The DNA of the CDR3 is TGTGCCAGCAGCCCACCTCAGGGACTAGCGGGGAACGAGCAGTTCTTC. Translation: CASSPPQGLAGNEQFF.

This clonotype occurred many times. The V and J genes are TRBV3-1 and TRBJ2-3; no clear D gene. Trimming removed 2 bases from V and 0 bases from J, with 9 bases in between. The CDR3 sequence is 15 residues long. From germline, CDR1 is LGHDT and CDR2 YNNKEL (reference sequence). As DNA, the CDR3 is TGTGCCAGCAGCCAATGGTTTCCTAGCACAGATACGCAGTATTTT. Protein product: CASSQWFPSTDTQYF.

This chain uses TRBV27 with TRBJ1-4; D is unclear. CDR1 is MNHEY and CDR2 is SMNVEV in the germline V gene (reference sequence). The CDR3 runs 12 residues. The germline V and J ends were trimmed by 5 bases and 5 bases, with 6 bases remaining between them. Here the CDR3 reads CASSRSNEKLFF. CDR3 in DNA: TGTGCCAGCAGTAGATCGAATGAAAAACTGTTTTTT. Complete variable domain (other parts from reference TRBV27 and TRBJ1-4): EAQVTQNPRYLITVTGKKLTVTCSQNMNHEYMSWYRQDPGLGLRQIYYSMNVEVTDKGDVPEGYKVSRKEKRNFPLILESPSPNQTSLYFCASSRSNEKLFFGSGTQLSVL.

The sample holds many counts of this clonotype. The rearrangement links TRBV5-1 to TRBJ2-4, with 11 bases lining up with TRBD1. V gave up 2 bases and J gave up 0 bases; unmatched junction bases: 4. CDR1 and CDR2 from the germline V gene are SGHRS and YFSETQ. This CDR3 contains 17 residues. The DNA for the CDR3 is TGCGCCAGCAGCTTAGGACAGGGGGCCCTAGCCAAAAACATTCAGTACTTC. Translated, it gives CASSLGQGALAKNIQYF.

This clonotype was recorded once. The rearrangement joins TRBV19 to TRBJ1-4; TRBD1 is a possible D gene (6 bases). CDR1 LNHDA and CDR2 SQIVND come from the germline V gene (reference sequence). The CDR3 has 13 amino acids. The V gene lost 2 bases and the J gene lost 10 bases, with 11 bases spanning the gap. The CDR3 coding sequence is TGTGCCAGTAGTATACCAGGGGTGGGAAAACTGTTTTTT. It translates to CASSIPGVGKLFF.

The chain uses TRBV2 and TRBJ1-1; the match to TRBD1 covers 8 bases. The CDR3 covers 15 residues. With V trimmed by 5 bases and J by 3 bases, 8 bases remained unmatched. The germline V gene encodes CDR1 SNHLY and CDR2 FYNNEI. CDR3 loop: CASSKRGQEYTEAFF. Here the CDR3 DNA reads TGTGCCAGCAGTAAAAGGGGACAGGAGTACACTGAAGCTTTCTTT.

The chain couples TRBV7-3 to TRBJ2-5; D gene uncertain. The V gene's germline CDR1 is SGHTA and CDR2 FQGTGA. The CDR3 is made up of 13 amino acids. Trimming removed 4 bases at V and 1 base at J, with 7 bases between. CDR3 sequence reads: CASSYQPQETQYF. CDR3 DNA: TGTGCCAGCAGCTACCAACCCCAAGAGACCCAGTACTTC. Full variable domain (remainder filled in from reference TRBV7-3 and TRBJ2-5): GAGVSQTPSNKVTEKGKYVELRCDPISGHTALYWYRQSLGQGPEFLIYFQGTGAADDSGLPNDRFFAVRPEGSVSTLKIQRTERGDSAVYLCASSYQPQETQYFGPGTRLLVL.

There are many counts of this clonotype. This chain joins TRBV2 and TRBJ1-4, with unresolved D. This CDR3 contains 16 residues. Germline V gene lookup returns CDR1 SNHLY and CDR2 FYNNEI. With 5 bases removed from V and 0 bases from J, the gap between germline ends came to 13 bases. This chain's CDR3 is CASSSQRRATNEKLFF. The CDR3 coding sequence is TGTGCCAGCAGTTCACAGAGACGTGCAACTAATGAAAAACTGTTTTTT. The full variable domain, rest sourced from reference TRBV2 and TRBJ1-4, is EPEVTQTPSHQVTQMGQEVILRCVPISNHLYFYWYRQILGQKVEFLVSFYNNEISEKSEIFDDQFSVERPDGSNFTLKIRSTKLEDSAMYFCASSSQRRATNEKLFFGSGTQLSVL.

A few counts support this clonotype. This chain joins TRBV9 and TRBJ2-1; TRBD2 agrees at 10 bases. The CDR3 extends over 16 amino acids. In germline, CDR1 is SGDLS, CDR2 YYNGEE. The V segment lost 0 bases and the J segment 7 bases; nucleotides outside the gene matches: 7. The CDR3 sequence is CASSVDLAGASNEQFF. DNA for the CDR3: TGTGCCAGCAGCGTAGATCTAGCGGGAGCCAGTAATGAGCAGTTCTTC. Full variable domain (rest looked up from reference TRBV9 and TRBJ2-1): DSGVTQTPKHLITATGQRVTLRCSPRSGDLSVYWYQQSLDQGLQFLIQYYNGEERAKGNILERFSAQQFPDLHSELNLSSLELGDSALYFCASSVDLAGASNEQFFGPGTRLTVL.